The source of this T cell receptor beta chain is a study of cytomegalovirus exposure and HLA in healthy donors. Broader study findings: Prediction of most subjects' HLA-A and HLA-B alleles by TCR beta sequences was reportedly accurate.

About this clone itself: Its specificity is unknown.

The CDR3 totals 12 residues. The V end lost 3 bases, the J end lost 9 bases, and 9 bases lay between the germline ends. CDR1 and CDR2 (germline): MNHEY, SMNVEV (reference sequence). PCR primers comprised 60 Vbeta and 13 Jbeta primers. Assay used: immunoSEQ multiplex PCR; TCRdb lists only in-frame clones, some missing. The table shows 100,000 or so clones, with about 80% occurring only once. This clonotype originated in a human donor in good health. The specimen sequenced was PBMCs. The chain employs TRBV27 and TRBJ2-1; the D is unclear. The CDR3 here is CASSFSASEQFF. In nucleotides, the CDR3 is TGTGCCAGCAGTTTCTCCGCTAGTGAGCAGTTCTTC.